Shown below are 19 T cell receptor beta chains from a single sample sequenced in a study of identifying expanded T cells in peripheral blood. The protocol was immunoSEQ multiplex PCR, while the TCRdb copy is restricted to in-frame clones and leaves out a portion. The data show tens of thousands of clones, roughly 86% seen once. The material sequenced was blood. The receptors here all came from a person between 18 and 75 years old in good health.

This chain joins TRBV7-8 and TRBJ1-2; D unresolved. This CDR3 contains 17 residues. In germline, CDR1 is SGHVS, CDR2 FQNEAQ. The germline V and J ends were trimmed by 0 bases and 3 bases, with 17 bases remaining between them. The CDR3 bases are TGTGCCAGCAGCTTAGCAGCAACCCCAATCAGTGACTATGGCTACACCTTC. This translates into CASSLAATPISDYGYTF. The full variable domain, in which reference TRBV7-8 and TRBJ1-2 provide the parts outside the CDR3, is GAGVSQSPRYKVAKRGQDVALRCDPISGHVSLFWYQQALGQGPEFLTYFQNEAQLDKSGLPSDRFFAERPEGSVSTLKIQRTQQEDSAVYLCASSLAATPISDYGYTFGSGTRLTVV.

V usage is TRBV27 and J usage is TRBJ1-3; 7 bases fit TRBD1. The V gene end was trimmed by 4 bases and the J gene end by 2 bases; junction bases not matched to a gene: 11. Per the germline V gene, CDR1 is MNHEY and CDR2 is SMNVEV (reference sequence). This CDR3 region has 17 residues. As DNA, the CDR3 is TGTGCCAGCAGTTCAAGGTCGGGACAGAAGACTGGAAACACCATATATTTT. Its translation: CASSSRSGQKTGNTIYF.

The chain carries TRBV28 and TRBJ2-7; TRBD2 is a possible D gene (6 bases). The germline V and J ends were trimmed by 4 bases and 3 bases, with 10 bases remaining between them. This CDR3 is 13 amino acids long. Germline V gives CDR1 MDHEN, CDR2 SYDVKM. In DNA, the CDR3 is TGTGCCAGCAGTTCGGACTACTTCTACGAGCAGTACTTC. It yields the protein CASSSDYFYEQYF.

The CDR3 here is CASGLVRRGGLNFDTEAFF. CDR3 in DNA: TGTGCTAGTGGTTTGGTACGCCGTGGGGGTTTAAACTTTGACACTGAAGCTTTCTTT. The chain joins TRBV12-5 to TRBJ1-1; TRBD1 is a possible D gene (5 bases). Per germline, CDR1 LGHNT and CDR2 FRNRAP. The CDR3 consists of 19 residues. V lost 0 bases to trimming and J lost 3 bases, with 23 bases between them.

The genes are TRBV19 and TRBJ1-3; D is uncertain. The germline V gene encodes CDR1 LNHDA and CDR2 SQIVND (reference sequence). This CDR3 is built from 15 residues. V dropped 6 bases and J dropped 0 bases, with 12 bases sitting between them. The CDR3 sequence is CASSLVTGSGNTIYF. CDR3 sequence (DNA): TGTGCCAGTAGCCTCGTGACTGGCTCTGGAAACACCATATATTTT.

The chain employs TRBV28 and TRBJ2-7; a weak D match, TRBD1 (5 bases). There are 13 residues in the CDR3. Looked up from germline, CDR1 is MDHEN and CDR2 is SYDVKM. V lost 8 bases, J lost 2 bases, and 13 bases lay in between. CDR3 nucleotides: TGTGCCAGCCAGTTGACAGTAACCTACGAGCAGTACTTC. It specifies CASQLTVTYEQYF.

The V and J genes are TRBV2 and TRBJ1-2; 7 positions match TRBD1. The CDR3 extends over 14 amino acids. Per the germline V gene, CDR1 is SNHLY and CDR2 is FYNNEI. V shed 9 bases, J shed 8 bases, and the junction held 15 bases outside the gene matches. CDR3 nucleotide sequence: TGTGCCAGGGGGGACAGCGGCCGCCTTTGGGGCTACACCTTC. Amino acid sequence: CARGDSGRLWGYTF. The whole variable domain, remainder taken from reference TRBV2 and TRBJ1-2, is EPEVTQTPSHQVTQMGQEVILRCVPISNHLYFYWYRQILGQKVEFLVSFYNNEISEKSEIFDDQFSVERPDGSNFTLKIRSTKLEDSAMYFCARGDSGRLWGYTFGSGTRLTVV.

CDR3 DNA: TGCGCCAGCAGCCTGAGGCAGGGTGTCGGTTCACCCCTCCACTTT. Translation: CASSLRQGVGSPLHF. The chain uses TRBV5-1 and TRBJ1-6, with D possibly matching TRBD1 (5 bases). The V gene's germline CDR1 is SGHRS and CDR2 YFSETQ. This CDR3 spans 15 amino acids. Trimming shortened V by 4 bases and J by 9 bases, and 17 bases separated the two germline ends.

CDR3 nucleotides: TGTGCCTCGACCAGGGGACGTTTAACTGAAGCTTTCTTT. It yields the protein CASTRGRLTEAFF. This chain connects TRBV30 to TRBJ1-1; D possibly corresponds to TRBD1 (6 bases). The CDR3 runs to 13 residues. Trimming took off 7 bases at V and 5 bases at J, with 17 bases between the two ends. Germline CDR1 is GTSNPN and CDR2 is SVGIG (reference sequence). Complete variable domain (other parts from reference TRBV30 and TRBJ1-1): SQTIHQWPATLVQPVGSPLSLECTVEGTSNPNLYWYRQAAGRGLQLLFYSVGIGQISSEVPQNLSASRPQDRQFILSSKKLLLSDSGFYLCASTRGRLTEAFFGQGTRLTVV.

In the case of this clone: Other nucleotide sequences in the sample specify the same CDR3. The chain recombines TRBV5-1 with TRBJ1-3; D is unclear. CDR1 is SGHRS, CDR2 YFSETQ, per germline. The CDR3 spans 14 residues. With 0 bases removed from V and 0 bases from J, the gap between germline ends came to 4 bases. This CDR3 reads CASSLGDSGNTIYF. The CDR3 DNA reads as TGCGCCAGCAGCTTGGGGGACTCTGGAAACACCATATATTTT. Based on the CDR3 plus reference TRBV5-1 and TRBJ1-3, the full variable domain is KAGVTQTPRYLIKTRGQQVTLSCSPISGHRSVSWYQQTPGQGLQFLFEYFSETQRNKGNFPGRFSGRQFSNSRSEMNVSTLELGDSALYLCASSLGDSGNTIYFGEGSWLTVV.

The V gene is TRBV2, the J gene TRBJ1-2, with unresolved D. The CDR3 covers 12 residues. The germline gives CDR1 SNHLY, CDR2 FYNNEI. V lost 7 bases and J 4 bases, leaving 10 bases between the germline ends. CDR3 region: CASMTEPYGYTF. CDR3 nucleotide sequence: TGTGCCAGCATGACGGAGCCCTATGGCTACACCTTC.

The CDR3 reads CASNPSSLSTDTQYF. CDR3 sequence (DNA): TGTGCCAGTAATCCTAGCTCCTTAAGCACAGATACGCAGTATTTT. V is TRBV19 and J is TRBJ2-3; the D gene is possibly TRBD2 (5 bases). Trimming stripped 7 bases from V and 0 bases from J, with 14 bases between. The CDR3 totals 15 residues. CDR1 is LNHDA, CDR2 SQIVND, per germline (reference sequence).

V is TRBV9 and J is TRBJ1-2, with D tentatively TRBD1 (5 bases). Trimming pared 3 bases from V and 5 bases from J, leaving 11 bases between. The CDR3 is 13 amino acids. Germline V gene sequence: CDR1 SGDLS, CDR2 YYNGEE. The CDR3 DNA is TGTGCCAGCAGCGGAGGTGACAGTTATGGCTACACCTTC. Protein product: CASSGGDSYGYTF.

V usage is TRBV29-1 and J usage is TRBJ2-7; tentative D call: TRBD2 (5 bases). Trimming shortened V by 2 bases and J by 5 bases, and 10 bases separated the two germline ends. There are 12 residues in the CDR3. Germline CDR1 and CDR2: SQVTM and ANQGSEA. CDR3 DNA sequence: TGCAGCGTTGAACGGGGTAACGACGAGCAGTACTTC. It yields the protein CSVERGNDEQYF.

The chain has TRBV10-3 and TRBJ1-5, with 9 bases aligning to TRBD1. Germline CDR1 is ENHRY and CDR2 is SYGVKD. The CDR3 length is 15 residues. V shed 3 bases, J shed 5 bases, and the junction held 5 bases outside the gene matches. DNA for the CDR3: TGTGCCATCAGTGAAGGGAGGACAGGGGATCAGCCCCAGCATTTT. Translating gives CAISEGRTGDQPQHF.

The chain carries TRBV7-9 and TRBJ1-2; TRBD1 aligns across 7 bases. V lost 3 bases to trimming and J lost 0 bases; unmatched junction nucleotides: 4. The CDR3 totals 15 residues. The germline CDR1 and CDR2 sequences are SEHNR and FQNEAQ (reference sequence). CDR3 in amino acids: CASSLNRGANYGYTF. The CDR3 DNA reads TGTGCCAGCAGCTTGAACAGGGGTGCTAACTATGGCTACACCTTC.

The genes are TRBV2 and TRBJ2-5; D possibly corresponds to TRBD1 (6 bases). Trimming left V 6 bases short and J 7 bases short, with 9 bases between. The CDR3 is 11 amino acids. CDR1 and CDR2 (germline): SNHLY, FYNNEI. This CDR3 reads CASSIGGTQYF. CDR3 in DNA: TGTGCCAGCAGCATAGGGGGGACCCAGTACTTC. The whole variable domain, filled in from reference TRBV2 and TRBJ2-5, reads EPEVTQTPSHQVTQMGQEVILRCVPISNHLYFYWYRQILGQKVEFLVSFYNNEISEKSEIFDDQFSVERPDGSNFTLKIRSTKLEDSAMYFCASSIGGTQYFGPGTRLLVL.

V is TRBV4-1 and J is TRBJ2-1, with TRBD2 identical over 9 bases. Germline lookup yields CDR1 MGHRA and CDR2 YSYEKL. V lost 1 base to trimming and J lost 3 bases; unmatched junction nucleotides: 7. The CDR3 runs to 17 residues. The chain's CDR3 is CASSQVTTSGSYNEQFF. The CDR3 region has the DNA TGCGCCAGCAGCCAAGTAACGACTAGCGGAAGCTACAATGAGCAGTTCTTC.

CDR3: CASSVNDRRTDTQYF. The DNA for the CDR3 is TGTGCCAGCAGCGTTAACGACAGGCGCACAGATACGCAGTATTTT. The chain joins TRBV9 to TRBJ2-3; perhaps TRBD1 as D (6 bases). Germline CDR1 and CDR2: SGDLS and YYNGEE. The CDR3 loop spans 15 amino acids. Trimming cost V 2 bases and J 1 base, with 11 bases left between them.